This TCR beta chain was identified during a study of cytomegalovirus exposure and HLA in healthy donors. Study findings and constraints: CMV serostatus was the only recorded immune exposure for donors.

Trimming cost V 3 bases and J 7 bases, with 16 bases left between them. There are 14 residues in the CDR3. The germline V gene has CDR1 SGHVS and CDR2 FNYEAQ. PCR used 60 Vbeta primers and 13 Jbeta primers. TCRdb's table, derived via immunoSEQ multiplex PCR, lists solely in-frame clones and lacks some. The sample consists of about 140,000 clones, around a tenth of them appearing once. This clone was counted only a few times. The antigen remains undetermined. This receptor was taken from a male donor in good health and CMV-seronegative. The chain is built from TRBV7-6 and TRBJ2-7; the D gene is possibly TRBD1 (5 bases). The specimen was PBMCs. The CDR3 coding sequence is TGTGCCAGCAGCTTGGCGGCAGGGCCCTCGGAGCAGTACTTC. Encoded protein: CASSLAAGPSEQYF.